This is a list of T cell receptor beta chains from one sample in a study of blood T cell repertoires in COVID-19. Clones were read by immunoSEQ multiplex PCR, and TCRdb kept only the in-frame ones, dropping some. The sample consists of about 290,000 clones, just under 85% of them appearing once. Input material: peripheral blood. Every receptor here comes from a woman aged 50 to 65 with active or convalescent COVID-19. Both conserved end residues are part of each CDR3. D genes are given only for firm matches. Not every row has a clone size; where given, it reads once, few, many or a size class.

d_call: TRBD1; clone_size: NA; j_call: TRBJ2-5; v_call: TRBV6-1; cdr3_aa: CASSEGTGLGETQYF; cdr3_nt: TGTGCCAGCAGTGAAGGGACAGGGTTGGGAGAGACCCAGTACTTC
d_call: TRBD1; clone_size: NA; j_call: TRBJ2-5; v_call: TRBV3-1/TRBV3-2; cdr3_aa: CASSPGQGAWETQYF; cdr3_nt: TGTGCCAGCAGCCCCGGACAGGGTGCATGGGAGACCCAGTACTTC
d_call: NA; clone_size: NA; j_call: TRBJ2-1; v_call: TRBV7-3; cdr3_aa: CASSFRGRYNEQFF; cdr3_nt: TGTGCCAGCAGCTTCAGGGGAAGGTACAATGAGCAGTTCTTC
d_call: TRBD1; clone_size: NA; j_call: TRBJ1-6; v_call: TRBV11-2; cdr3_aa: CASSRDRVNSPLHF; cdr3_nt: TGTGCCAGCAGCCGGGACAGGGTTAATTCACCCCTCCACTTT
d_call: TRBD2; clone_size: NA; j_call: TRBJ2-3; v_call: TRBV30; cdr3_aa: CAWSPLAGAGDTQYF; cdr3_nt: TGTGCCTGGAGTCCTCTAGCGGGAGCCGGAGATACGCAGTATTTT
d_call: TRBD2; clone_size: NA; j_call: TRBJ2-7; v_call: TRBV6-2/TRBV6-3; cdr3_aa: CASSYVKREGRSSYEQYF; cdr3_nt: TGTGCCAGCAGTTATGTCAAGCGGGAGGGCCGGAGCTCCTACGAGCAGTACTTC
d_call: TRBD2; clone_size: NA; j_call: TRBJ2-1; v_call: TRBV6-2/TRBV6-3; cdr3_aa: CASGRGTSGTPSWAYNEQFF; cdr3_nt: TGTGCCAGCGGCCGCGGGACTAGCGGGACCCCCTCCTGGGCCTACAATGAGCAGTTCTTC
d_call: TRBD2; clone_size: once; j_call: TRBJ2-3; v_call: TRBV6-6; cdr3_aa: CASSYLTSGSADTQYF; cdr3_nt: TGTGCCAGCAGTTACCTGACTAGCGGGAGCGCAGATACGCAGTATTTT
d_call: TRBD1; clone_size: NA; j_call: TRBJ1-3; v_call: TRBV5-6; cdr3_aa: CASSLGDRGRTGNTIYF; cdr3_nt: TGTGCCAGCAGCTTAGGGGACAGGGGGAGAACTGGAAACACCATATATTTT
d_call: TRBD1; clone_size: once; j_call: TRBJ1-5; v_call: TRBV6-1; cdr3_aa: CASSEKPGQGAFLFQPQHF; cdr3_nt: TGTGCCAGCAGTGAAAAACCGGGACAGGGGGCCTTTTTGTTTCAGCCCCAGCATTTT
d_call: TRBD1; clone_size: NA; j_call: TRBJ1-2; v_call: TRBV28; cdr3_aa: CASSLLGGDRVGSDYGYTF; cdr3_nt: TGTGCCAGCAGTTTATTAGGTGGGGACAGGGTAGGCTCAGACTATGGCTACACCTTC
d_call: TRBD1; clone_size: NA; j_call: TRBJ1-4; v_call: TRBV7-2; cdr3_aa: CASSLDRAIEKLFF; cdr3_nt: TGTGCCAGCAGCTTGGACAGGGCAATTGAAAAACTGTTTTTT
d_call: NA; clone_size: NA; j_call: TRBJ2-3; v_call: TRBV7-6; cdr3_aa: CASSLGPGGLGSDTQYF; cdr3_nt: TGTGCCAGCAGCTTAGGCCCCGGGGGGCTGGGGTCAGATACGCAGTATTTT
d_call: NA; clone_size: NA; j_call: TRBJ1-4; v_call: TRBV20-1; cdr3_aa: CSARSREKLFF; cdr3_nt: TGCAGTGCTAGATCTCGGGAAAAACTGTTTTTT
d_call: TRBD1; clone_size: few; j_call: TRBJ1-4; v_call: TRBV19; cdr3_aa: CASSSAGTGNEKLFF; cdr3_nt: TGTGCCAGTAGTTCCGCCGGGACAGGGAATGAAAAACTGTTTTTT
d_call: NA; clone_size: NA; j_call: TRBJ2-7; v_call: TRBV28; cdr3_aa: CASRKQGSSYEQYF; cdr3_nt: TGTGCCAGCAGGAAACAGGGTTCATCCTACGAGCAGTACTTC
d_call: NA; clone_size: NA; j_call: TRBJ1-2; v_call: TRBV3-1/TRBV3-2; cdr3_aa: CASSQERTTGYTF; cdr3_nt: TGTGCCAGCAGCCAAGAAAGGACAACAGGCTACACCTTC
d_call: TRBD2; clone_size: NA; j_call: TRBJ2-3; v_call: TRBV18; cdr3_aa: CASSPKASGTDTQYF; cdr3_nt: TGTGCCAGCTCACCAAAGGCTAGCGGAACAGATACGCAGTATTTT
d_call: NA; clone_size: NA; j_call: TRBJ1-6; v_call: TRBV19; cdr3_aa: CASRGARLNSPLHF; cdr3_nt: TGTGCCAGTAGGGGGGCCCGATTGAATTCACCCCTCCACTTT
d_call: TRBD2; clone_size: once; j_call: TRBJ2-3; v_call: TRBV27; cdr3_aa: CASRRGTRGPTDTQYF; cdr3_nt: TGTGCCAGCAGACGCGGGACTAGGGGCCCCACAGATACGCAGTATTTT